A single sample is the source of the 25 T cell receptor beta chains below, sequenced in a study of identical twins. TCRdb passed the 5' RACE reads through MiXCR, listing each CDR3 protein once. The sample shows under 350,000 distinct CDR3 sequences, 8% to 9.5% of them seen only once. The same sample was also studied in work on yellow fever vaccine responses in identical twins.

Sequencing was performed on CD8+ T cells sorted from blood. The source is a woman aged 18-29 years in good health.

This sequence joins TRBV2 and TRBJ1-2; D is undetermined. The CDR3 length is 12 residues. Trimming cost V 1 base and J 4 bases, with 4 bases left between them. Germline V lookup: CDR1 SNHLY, CDR2 FYNNEI. The CDR3 reads CASSEGVYGYTF. CDR3 nucleotide sequence: TGTGCCAGCAGTGAAGGGGTCTATGGCTACACCTTC.

This clonotype was detected many times. The CDR3 protein is CASSLFVGPGQPQHF. The CDR3 nucleotides read TGTGCCAGCAGTTTATTCGTGGGGCCGGGTCAGCCCCAGCATTTT. This chain links TRBV28 with TRBJ1-5; D perhaps matches TRBD1 (5 bases). The CDR3 extends over 15 amino acids. Trimming took off 1 base at V and 6 bases at J, with 13 bases between the two ends. The V gene's germline CDR1 is MDHEN and CDR2 SYDVKM.

This clonotype was observed a handful of times. The CDR3 region is CASSPSSISPQHF. In DNA form, the CDR3 reads TGTGCCAGCAGTCCCTCAAGTATCAGCCCCCAGCATTTT. The chain combines TRBV6-5 with TRBJ1-5; D is unclear. Looked up from germline, CDR1 is MNHEY and CDR2 is SVGAGI. Trimming removed 5 bases at V and 10 bases at J, with 15 bases between. This CDR3 region has 13 residues.

This clonotype was seen ten or more times. The CDR3 DNA sequence: TGCGCCAGCAGCCCTGGAGGAATGGCTAGCGGCCCACAGTTCTTC. Its protein product is CASSPGGMASGPQFF. The gene calls are TRBV4-3 and TRBJ2-1, with 7 bases lining up with TRBD2. From germline, CDR1 is LGHNA and CDR2 YSLEER. There are 15 residues in the CDR3. After removal of 4 bases from V and 13 bases from J, the junction contained 16 bases not matched to a gene.

This clonotype showed up many times. This chain joins TRBV4-3 and TRBJ2-3; possibly TRBD2 for D (5 bases). The CDR3 is made up of 15 amino acids. Trimming cost V 1 base and J 0 bases, with 8 bases left between them. The germline CDR1 and CDR2 sequences are LGHNA and YSLEER. The CDR3 sequence is CASSQGPGSTDTQYF. CDR3 sequence (DNA): TGCGCCAGCAGCCAAGGTCCGGGGAGCACAGATACGCAGTATTTT.

This clonotype was seen more than once but under ten times. The chain is built from TRBV6-2 or TRBV6-3 and TRBJ2-3, with a weak D call TRBD2 (7 bases). Between the trimmed V and J ends, which lost 10 bases and 10 bases, there was a span of 15 bases. CDR3 size: 11 residues. Germline CDR1 and CDR2: MNHEY and SVGEGT. The CDR3 region is CAIGGGSPQYF. In DNA, the CDR3 is TGTGCCATCGGCGGGGGCAGTCCGCAGTATTTT.

This clonotype was seen ten or more times. The CDR3 protein is CSVGFSSFGYTF. Here the CDR3 DNA reads TGCAGCGTTGGATTCAGTTCCTTCGGCTACACCTTC. V is TRBV29-1 and J is TRBJ1-2; D call uncertain. The CDR3 consists of 12 residues. The germline V gene has CDR1 SQVTM and CDR2 ANQGSEA. Trimming cost V 4 bases and J 8 bases, with 14 bases left between them.

In this sample, this clonotype turned up many times. The V gene is TRBV5-1, the J gene TRBJ2-7; 10 nucleotides agree with TRBD1. The CDR3 consists of 12 residues. The V gene's germline CDR1 is SGHRS and CDR2 YFSETQ. With 7 bases clipped from V and 3 bases from J, the junction kept 1 base outside the gene matches. The CDR3 here is CASGQGGYEQYF. In DNA form, the CDR3 reads TGCGCCAGCGGACAGGGGGGCTACGAGCAGTACTTC.

This chain joins TRBV6-1 and TRBJ2-2, with D unclear. V was pared by 7 bases and J by 7 bases, with 22 bases between. The CDR3 has 16 residues. CDR1 and CDR2 (germline): MNHNS, SASEGT. CDR3 DNA: TGTGCCAGCACCATACCCAGACACCCCCAAGGCGGGGAGCTGTTTTTT. This sequence encodes CASTIPRHPQGGELFF.

The chain is built from TRBV9 and TRBJ2-5; D might be TRBD1 or TRBD2, each matching 6 bases. Germline lookup yields CDR1 SGDLS and CDR2 YYNGEE. Deletions cut 4 bases from V and 5 bases from J, with 12 bases between. The CDR3 loop spans 13 amino acids. CDR3 protein: CASSPGGLETQYF. The CDR3, as DNA: TGTGCCAGCAGCCCCGGGGGCCTCGAGACCCAGTACTTC.

This clonotype was found many times. J is TRBJ2-5 and V is TRBV7-9, with D possibly being TRBD1 (6 bases). This CDR3 spans 14 amino acids. The germline V gene encodes CDR1 SEHNR and CDR2 FQNEAQ (reference sequence). V was trimmed by 5 bases and J by 3 bases, leaving 13 bases between them. CDR3 coding DNA: TGTGCCAGCAGCCGACAGGAGAGGGAAGAGACCCAGTACTTC. Translation: CASSRQEREETQYF. The variable domain in full, with the rest retrieved from reference TRBV7-9 and TRBJ2-5, is DTGVSQNPRHKITKRGQNVTFRCDPISEHNRLYWYRQTLGQGPEFLTYFQNEAQLEKSRLLSDRFSAERPKGSFSTLEIQRTEQGDSAMYLCASSRQEREETQYFGPGTRLLVL.

This clonotype was counted ten times or more. The rearrangement links TRBV7-9 to TRBJ2-7, with D possibly matching TRBD1 (5 bases). CDR3 length: 13 residues. Germline V gives CDR1 SEHNR, CDR2 FQNEAQ (reference sequence). V lost 5 bases, J lost 4 bases, and 12 bases lay in between. The CDR3 loop reads CASSPQGRYEQYF. CDR3 nucleotide sequence: TGTGCCAGCAGCCCCCAGGGAAGATACGAGCAGTACTTC. Together with reference TRBV7-9 and TRBJ2-7, the CDR3 gives the full variable domain: DTGVSQNPRHKITKRGQNVTFRCDPISEHNRLYWYRQTLGQGPEFLTYFQNEAQLEKSRLLSDRFSAERPKGSFSTLEIQRTEQGDSAMYLCASSPQGRYEQYFGPGTRLTVT.

This clonotype was detected ten times or more. The chain carries TRBV20-1 and TRBJ2-1; D ambiguous. Trimming removed 4 bases from V and 3 bases from J, with 13 bases in between. Germline assignment: CDR1 DFQATT and CDR2 SNEGSKA (reference sequence). The CDR3 extends over 14 amino acids. The CDR3 is CSATAKVLYNEQFF. The CDR3 nucleotides read TGCAGTGCTACAGCAAAAGTCCTCTACAATGAGCAGTTCTTC.

This clonotype was picked up many times. The chain uses TRBV27 and TRBJ2-1; TRBD2 matches 9 bases. This CDR3 has 17 amino acids. Germline assignment: CDR1 MNHEY and CDR2 SMNVEV (reference sequence). Germline trimming cut 2 bases from V and 4 bases from J; bases unmatched to any gene: 9. The CDR3 is CASSLMPSSGIYNEQFF. CDR3 nucleotide sequence: TGTGCCAGCAGTTTAATGCCTTCTAGCGGGATTTACAATGAGCAGTTCTTC.

The chain is built from TRBV28 and TRBJ2-1; D remains unclear. The CDR3 extends over 14 amino acids. V lost 0 bases to trimming and J lost 9 bases, with 12 bases between them. Germline V CDR1 and CDR2: MDHEN, SYDVKM. The CDR3 DNA reads TGTGCCAGCAGTTTATGGCAACAAGGTGGTGAGCAGTTCTTC. Its protein is CASSLWQQGGEQFF.

This clonotype was seen a few times. The chain employs TRBV27 and TRBJ2-7, with unresolved D. In germline, CDR1 is MNHEY, CDR2 SMNVEV (reference sequence). The CDR3 is made up of 15 amino acids. Trimming left V 4 bases short and J 4 bases short, with 17 bases between. The CDR3 loop is CASSSENSPEYEQYF. CDR3 bases: TGTGCCAGCAGTTCGGAGAATAGCCCGGAATACGAGCAGTACTTC.

This clonotype was seen only a few times. V and J are TRBV7-9 and TRBJ1-1; D is unclear. Looked up from germline, CDR1 is SEHNR and CDR2 is FQNEAQ (reference sequence). Trimming cost V 4 bases and J 8 bases, with 11 bases left between them. The CDR3 extends over 12 amino acids. The CDR3 protein is CASSSLRREAFF. The DNA of the CDR3 is TGTGCCAGCAGCTCCCTCAGAAGAGAAGCTTTCTTT.

This clonotype appeared a few times. The CDR3 nucleotides read TGTGCCAGCAGCTTGAGGGGGGCCCCCCTCTCTGGGGCCAACGTCCTGACTTTC. Its protein is CASSLRGAPLSGANVLTF. The chain combines TRBV5-5 with TRBJ2-6; the D call may be TRBD1 or TRBD2 (6 bases each). Per the germline V gene, CDR1 is SGHKS and CDR2 is YYEKEE (reference sequence). The germline V and J ends were trimmed by 1 base and 0 bases, with 14 bases remaining between them. The CDR3 has 18 amino acids.

Ten or more counts support this clonotype. This chain connects TRBV5-1 to TRBJ2-5; D remains ambiguous. V was cut by 4 bases and J by 5 bases, with 9 bases left in between. The CDR3 contains 12 residues. CDR1 and CDR2 (germline): SGHRS, YFSETQ. DNA of the CDR3: TGCGCCAGCAGCCTGGATTGGGAGACCCAGTACTTC. It is translated as CASSLDWETQYF.

This clonotype was observed a handful of times. This rearrangement joins TRBV12-3 or TRBV12-4 to TRBJ2-4; D is perhaps TRBD1 (6 bases). The CDR3 length is 19 residues. V dropped 3 bases and J dropped 0 bases, with 21 bases sitting between them. The CDR3 DNA reads TGTGCCAGCAGTTTGATCAGGGGAGCGTTGTGGGAAGCCAAAAACATTCAGTACTTC. Protein product: CASSLIRGALWEAKNIQYF.

This chain connects TRBV29-1 to TRBJ2-6; 10 bases agree with TRBD2. J was trimmed by 4 bases and V by 4 bases; bases with no gene match: 13. Germline CDR1 SQVTM, CDR2 ANQGSEA. This CDR3 spans 18 amino acids. The CDR3 spells CSVGSHLAGEPGANVLTF. In DNA, the CDR3 is TGCAGCGTTGGGTCCCACCTAGCGGGAGAACCGGGGGCCAACGTCCTGACTTTC.

This clonotype was detected ten times or more. This chain joins TRBV29-1 and TRBJ2-2; 8 nucleotides line up with TRBD1. Germline assignment: CDR1 SQVTM and CDR2 ANQGSEA. J gave up 1 base and V 4 bases, and 11 bases lay outside the gene matches. The CDR3 spans 17 residues. This CDR3 is CSVVGTGYQENTGELFF. The CDR3 coding sequence is TGCAGCGTTGTCGGGACAGGCTACCAAGAGAACACCGGGGAGCTGTTTTTT.

This clonotype was recorded many times. The rearrangement links TRBV10-3 to TRBJ2-1; 9 bases agree with TRBD2. The CDR3 extends over 15 amino acids. CDR1 and CDR2 (germline): ENHRY, SYGVKD. V lost 5 bases, J lost 5 bases, and 7 bases stayed unmatched. The CDR3 spells CAISFSGRDDNEQFF. The CDR3 DNA follows: TGTGCCATCAGTTTTAGCGGGAGAGACGACAATGAGCAGTTCTTC.

This clonotype has a count of ten or more. The rearrangement uses TRBV11-2 and TRBJ2-3; 13 bases agree with TRBD2. The germline gives CDR1 SGHAT, CDR2 FQNNGV. There are 15 residues in the CDR3. V was clipped by 2 bases and J by 5 bases; unmatched bases: 1. CDR3 loop: CASSLWTSGGDTQYF. The CDR3 nucleotides read TGTGCCAGCAGCTTATGGACTAGCGGGGGAGATACGCAGTATTTT.

Many counts were recorded for this clonotype. This CDR3 reads CASSPTQENKNIQYF. The CDR3 DNA reads as TGTGCCAGCAGCCCGACGCAGGAAAATAAAAACATTCAGTACTTC. The V and J genes are TRBV11-2 and TRBJ2-4, with D unclear. The V gene lost 5 bases and the J gene lost 4 bases, with 15 bases spanning the gap. Germline-derived CDR1 and CDR2 are SGHAT and FQNNGV. CDR3 size: 15 residues.